The T cell receptor (beta chain) described here comes from a study of response to subunit inactivated influenza vaccine (dated by TCRdb to about 2018). In the study overall: The study used deep quantitative T cell receptor repertoire profiling to track responses to a trivalent subunit inactivated influenza vaccine. Study-level results and caveats: According to the authors, only a limited number of new T cells may be recruited by each seasonal influenza vaccination.

Notes on this clonotype: Its cognate antigen has yet to be identified. It has no much larger one-base neighbor in the sample; base qualities were not kept.

Library preparation was by RT-PCR. These reads were obtained on an Illumina HiSeq 2500. TCRdb applied fastp at Q25 and MiXCR to the public reads, then kept only in-frame beta chains. Rows with a matching CDR3 protein are joined into one entry that keeps the most common DNA and genes. In all, the sample holds hundreds of thousands of distinct CDR3 sequences, and 15% to 17% of those were seen once. The ten most abundant clones make up approximately 10% of the sample. Taken from the germline V gene, the CDR1 and CDR2 loops are SGHTA and FQGNSA. V was cut back by 1 base and J by 10 bases, leaving a gap of 14 bases between them. Counted from cysteine to phenylalanine, this CDR3 has 14 amino acids. The kept DNA is CDR3 alone, 42 bases in frame from the first base.

The sample consisted of PBMCs from blood, taken about 11 days after vaccination. The clonotype originates from a man aged 50 to 59 who received an inactivated influenza vaccine. Donor details come from another sample of the same person, matched by shared clones. This sequence uses TRBV7-2 and TRBJ2-1; no D gene is confidently identified. In nucleotides, the sequence is TGTGCCAGCAGCTTAGGTTCACGACTTAGGGAGCAGTTCTTC. This is translated as CASSLGSRLREQFF.